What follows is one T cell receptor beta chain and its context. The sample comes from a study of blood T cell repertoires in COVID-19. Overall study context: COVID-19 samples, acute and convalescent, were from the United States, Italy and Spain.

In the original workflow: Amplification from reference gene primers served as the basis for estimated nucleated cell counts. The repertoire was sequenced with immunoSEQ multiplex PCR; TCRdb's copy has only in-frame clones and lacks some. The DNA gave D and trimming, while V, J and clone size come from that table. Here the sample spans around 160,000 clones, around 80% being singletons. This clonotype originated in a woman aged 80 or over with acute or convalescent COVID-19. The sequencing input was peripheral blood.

The CDR3 sequence: CASRGINTEAFF. CDR3 nucleotide sequence: TGTGCCAGCCGGGGGATTAACACTGAAGCTTTCTTT. V gene TRBV7-9 combines with J gene TRBJ1-1, with D possibly being TRBD1 (5 bases). The CDR3 runs to 12 residues. Germline V lookup: CDR1 SEHNR, CDR2 FQNEAQ (reference sequence). V dropped 8 bases and J dropped 2 bases, with 9 bases sitting between them.